This TCR beta chain stems from a study of T cells expressing NK-cell markers. From the 5' RACE reads, TCRdb lists one entry per CDR3 protein and no DNA. The record lists 150,000 or so distinct CDR3 sequences, of which the ten most abundant hold 30% to 45%. Germline V CDR1 and CDR2: MDHEN, SYDVKM. This CDR3 region has 13 residues. The sequence was obtained from a woman aged 50 to 60 in good health. V is TRBV28 and J is TRBJ1-5; checking the TCRdb D call of TRBD1 is not possible without DNA. The sample was blood T cells: a sorted CD56 or NKG2C T cell subset, CD4+ or CD8+ T cells, or bulk PBMC T cells (not recorded which). CDR3 sequence reads: CASKSGGAQPQHF.